This TCR beta chain is from a study of vaccination effects on CD4 cells after COVID-19. Study results and limitations: Among infection- and vaccine-induced clones, marked clonal contraction occurred late after vaccination.

CDR3 size: 16 residues. V gave up 0 bases and J gave up 10 bases; unmatched junction bases: 15. The V gene's germline CDR1 is GTSNPN and CDR2 SVGIG (reference sequence). Antigen-specific CD4+ T cells were first expanded with viral peptide pools by the ViraFEST assay and only then sequenced. Culturing for more than 9 days preceded CD4+ T cell isolation. Nucleocapsid antibodies were negative in the vaccine recipients, who had never had SARS-CoV-2 infection. Peptides at 8.5 to 10 ug/ml and IL-2 at around 9.3 IU/ml were added to 2 million or so PBMC per well. IL-2 medium was substituted for half the medium on days 3 and 7. Profiling relied on immunoSEQ multiplex PCR, and the TCRdb table lists in-frame clones only, not all of them. Altogether just under 45,000 clones are present, around 81% being singletons, with the ten largest covering 11%. With regard to this clone: Its antigen is unknown.

The specimen was CD4+ T cells from PBMCs cultured with SARS-CoV-2 spike peptides, collected before COVID-19 vaccination. This sequence originates from a human donor who received a COVID-19 vaccine. The rearrangement joins TRBV30 to TRBJ2-5, with 9 bases identical to TRBD2. DNA for the CDR3: TGTGCCTGGAGTGTATTCGCGGCGGGGGGGGCAGGGATCCAGTACTTC. Translation gives CAWSVFAAGGAGIQYF.